These 11 T cell receptor beta chains came from one sample sequenced in a study of blood T cell repertoires in COVID-19. Method: immunoSEQ multiplex PCR; TCRdb's copy keeps in-frame clones and lacks some. The data contain some 130,000 clones, around 85% of them seen just once; the ten biggest clones take up about a sixth. The material sequenced was peripheral blood. These receptor sequences come from a woman aged 45-65 years who had recovered from COVID-19.

In its sample, this clone was seen once. The V gene is TRBV25-1, the J gene TRBJ2-2; a possible D gene is TRBD2 (6 bases). CDR3 length: 16 amino acids. The V and J ends lost 5 bases and 7 bases respectively, with 20 bases between them. CDR1 is MGHDK and CDR2 is SYGVNS in the germline V gene. CDR3 nucleotide sequence: TGTGCCAGCAGTCAGGTAATAGCGGTGACTCACGGGGAGCTGTTTTTT. Its translation is CASSQVIAVTHGELFF.

The gene calls are TRBV19 and TRBJ2-2; TRBD2 might be the D (5 bases). V lost 6 bases and J lost 1, with 9 bases in between. The CDR3 covers 14 residues. Germline CDR1 reads LNHDA; CDR2 reads SQIVND (reference sequence). The CDR3 DNA sequence: TGTGCCAGTAGAGCGCGGGTGAACACCGGGGAGCTGTTTTTT. It translates to CASRARVNTGELFF.

This sequence joins TRBV24-1 and TRBJ2-1, with 7 bases identical to TRBD2. CDR3 length: 12 residues. V shed 3 bases, J shed 10 bases, and the junction held 2 bases outside the gene matches. CDR1 KGHDR and CDR2 SFDVKD come from the germline V gene. CDR3: CATSDRSGEQFF. The CDR3 nucleotides read TGTGCCACCAGTGATCGTAGCGGGGAGCAGTTCTTC.

This sequence joins TRBV14 and TRBJ1-2, with D possibly TRBD1 on 6 matching bases. The CDR3 has 13 residues. The V end was cut by 5 bases, the J end by 2 bases, with 9 bases between. The germline V gene has CDR1 SGHDN and CDR2 FVKESK. CDR3 sequence reads: CASSFGTNYGYTF. The CDR3 DNA follows: TGTGCCAGCAGCTTCGGGACAAACTATGGCTACACCTTC.

The J gene is TRBJ1-6, the V gene TRBV5-1; weak D call: TRBD1 (6 bases). Germline CDR1 reads SGHRS; CDR2 reads YFSETQ. Trimming took off 2 bases at V and 5 bases at J, with 8 bases between the two ends. The length of the CDR3 is 14 residues. CDR3 sequence: CASSLRQDNSPLHF. The CDR3 nucleotides read TGCGCCAGCAGCTTAAGACAGGATAATTCACCCCTCCACTTT. Complete variable domain (other parts from reference TRBV5-1 and TRBJ1-6): KAGVTQTPRYLIKTRGQQVTLSCSPISGHRSVSWYQQTPGQGLQFLFEYFSETQRNKGNFPGRFSGRQFSNSRSEMNVSTLELGDSALYLCASSLRQDNSPLHFGNGTRLTVT.

CDR3 DNA: TGCGCCAGCAGCAAAGAACTCTCAAAACACACTGAAGCTTTCTTT. This sequence encodes CASSKELSKHTEAFF. The V call is TRBV5-1, the J call TRBJ1-1, with D unclear. The germline V and J ends were trimmed by 4 bases and 3 bases, with 16 bases remaining between them. The CDR3 spans 15 residues. Looked up from germline, CDR1 is SGHRS and CDR2 is YFSETQ.

The chain recombines TRBV5-4 with TRBJ2-2, with 11 positions matching TRBD2. This CDR3 region has 15 residues. Germline V gene sequence: CDR1 SGHNT, CDR2 YYREEE (reference sequence). V shed 6 bases and J 3 bases; nucleotides not matched to a gene: 4. CDR3 DNA: TGTGCCAGCACTAGCGGGGGGCGGGACACCGGGGAGCTGTTTTTT. Amino acids: CASTSGGRDTGELFF.

The CDR3 coding sequence is TGCGCCAGCAGCCGCCCAACAGGGAGTGGAAATGAGCAGTTCTTC. Encoded protein: CASSRPTGSGNEQFF. The chain links TRBV5-1 to TRBJ2-1, with D possibly TRBD1 on 6 matching bases. V lost 4 bases and J lost 7, with 18 bases in between. The CDR3 is made up of 15 amino acids. Germline CDR1 and CDR2: SGHRS and YFSETQ.

This chain joins TRBV18 and TRBJ2-6, with 8 bases fitting TRBD1. CDR1 is KGHSH, CDR2 LQKENI, per germline. This CDR3 is built from 20 residues. With V trimmed by 4 bases and J by 0 bases, 14 bases remained unmatched. For the CDR3, the DNA is TGTGCCAGCTCACTTTGGGTGCGGACAGGGAAAAGCTCTGGGGCCAACGTCCTGACTTTC. This translates into CASSLWVRTGKSSGANVLTF.

This chain connects TRBV6-4 to TRBJ2-7; D unclear. Germline V CDR1 and CDR2: MRHNA, SNTAGT. V lost 5 bases, J lost 3 bases, and 11 bases lay in between. The CDR3 extends over 13 amino acids. CDR3 coding DNA: TGTGCCAGCAGTTCAGAGGTGGGCTACGAGCAGTACTTC. Its translation: CASSSEVGYEQYF.

This clone was seen a handful of times. The chain carries TRBV5-1 and TRBJ1-1; D perhaps matches TRBD1 (6 bases). Germline V CDR1 and CDR2: SGHRS, YFSETQ. This CDR3 is built from 15 residues. V shed 4 bases and J shed 3 bases, with 16 bases lying between them. CDR3 amino acids: CASSLTGFADTEAFF. Written as DNA, the CDR3 is TGCGCCAGCAGCCTTACAGGGTTCGCGGACACTGAAGCTTTCTTT.